This T cell receptor (beta chain) was retrieved from a study of Graves' ophthalmopathy and Graves' hyperthyroidism. The CDR3 is 14 amino acids. V was shortened by 2 bases and J by 5 bases, with 12 bases between the two germline ends. Germline-derived CDR1 and CDR2 are LNHNV and YYDKDF (reference sequence). RNA transcripts were the template, and TCR beta CDR3 regions were amplified from them. HTBI primers were used in a first-round RT-PCR, which preceded a second-round multiplex PCR. MiXCR was run by TCRdb on the multiplex PCR reads, yielding one entry per CDR3 protein. The sample holds about 480,000 distinct CDR3 sequences, about an eighth seen once. This clonotype was seen repeatedly, ten times or more.

The receptor's source is a woman in her twenties or thirties with Graves' ophthalmopathy. The chain couples TRBV15 to TRBJ2-5; maybe TRBD2 (6 bases). Sequencing was done on a sample of blood. The CDR3 loop is CATSRPGGGETQYF. In DNA form, the CDR3 reads TGTGCCACCAGCAGACCTGGGGGAGGCGAGACCCAGTACTTC.